The next 5 T cell receptor beta chains were all read from a single sample in a study of blood T cell repertoires in COVID-19. Measured with immunoSEQ multiplex PCR; TCRdb has only the in-frame clones, and not every one. The sample shows approximately 150,000 clones, approximately 85% of them seen only once. Sequencing was performed on PBMCs or T cells enriched from blood (not recorded which). Source of these receptors: a woman aged 45-65 years with acute COVID-19.

This clone was seen only once. This chain joins TRBV19 and TRBJ2-1; 10 bases are shared with TRBD2. The CDR3 spans 16 residues. From germline, CDR1 is LNHDA and CDR2 SQIVND (reference sequence). With 0 bases clipped from V and 4 bases from J, the junction kept 3 bases outside the gene matches. The CDR3 region has the DNA TGTGCCAGTAGTATAGAGGAACTAGCGGGGTACAATGAGCAGTTCTTC. As protein: CASSIEELAGYNEQFF.

This chain joins TRBV2 and TRBJ1-2; no clear D gene. V dropped 3 bases and J dropped 0 bases, with 11 bases sitting between them. Germline CDR1 is SNHLY and CDR2 is FYNNEI. The CDR3 length is 15 residues. CDR3: CASSDSGQPNYGYTF. The CDR3 nucleotides read TGTGCCAGCAGTGACTCGGGTCAGCCTAACTATGGCTACACCTTC.

The chain combines TRBV6-1 with TRBJ2-3; D is perhaps TRBD2 (6 bases). Trimming removed 1 base at V and 1 base at J, with 12 bases between. Germline V gene lookup returns CDR1 MNHNS and CDR2 SASEGT. This CDR3 is 16 amino acids long. The CDR3 loop is CASSEVRGRGTDTQYF. Written as DNA, the CDR3 is TGTGCCAGCAGTGAAGTGCGGGGAAGAGGCACAGATACGCAGTATTTT.

This clone showed up just once. Here the CDR3 DNA reads TGTGCCAGTAAAGACGGGACTAGCGCGGGCAATGAGCAGTTCTTC. The encoded protein is CASKDGTSAGNEQFF. V usage is TRBV19 and J usage is TRBJ2-1; 10 positions match TRBD2. The CDR3 is made up of 15 amino acids. Germline loops: CDR1 LNHDA, CDR2 SQIVND (reference sequence). V shed 7 bases, J shed 6 bases, and the junction held 9 bases outside the gene matches.

This clone has only one observation. The chain has TRBV4-3 and TRBJ2-1; D may be TRBD2 (6 bases). The CDR3 runs 20 residues. V lost 0 bases and J 0 bases, leaving 21 bases between the germline ends. Germline V CDR1 and CDR2: LGHNA, YSLEER. In DNA form, the CDR3 reads TGCGCCAGCAGCCAAGATCTCCCTCGAGGGAGACTAGACTCCTACAATGAGCAGTTCTTC. It codes for CASSQDLPRGRLDSYNEQFF.